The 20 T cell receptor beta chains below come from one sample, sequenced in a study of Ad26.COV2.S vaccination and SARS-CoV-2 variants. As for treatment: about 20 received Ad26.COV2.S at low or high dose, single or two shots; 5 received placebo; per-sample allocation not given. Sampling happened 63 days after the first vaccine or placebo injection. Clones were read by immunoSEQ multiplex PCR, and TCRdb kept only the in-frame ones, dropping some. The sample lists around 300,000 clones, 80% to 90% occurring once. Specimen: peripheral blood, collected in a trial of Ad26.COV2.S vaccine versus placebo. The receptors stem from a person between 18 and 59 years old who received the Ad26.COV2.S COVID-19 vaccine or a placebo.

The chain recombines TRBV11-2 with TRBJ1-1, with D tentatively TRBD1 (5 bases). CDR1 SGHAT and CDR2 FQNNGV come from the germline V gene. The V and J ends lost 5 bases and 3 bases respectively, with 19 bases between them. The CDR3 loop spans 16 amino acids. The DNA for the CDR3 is TGTGCCAGCAGCCGAGGCAGGGATTGGTTGGACACTGAAGCTTTCTTT. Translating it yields CASSRGRDWLDTEAFF.

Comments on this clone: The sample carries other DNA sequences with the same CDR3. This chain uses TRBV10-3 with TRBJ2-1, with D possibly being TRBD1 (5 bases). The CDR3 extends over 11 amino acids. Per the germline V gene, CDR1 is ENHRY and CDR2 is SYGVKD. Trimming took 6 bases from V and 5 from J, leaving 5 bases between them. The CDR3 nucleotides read TGTGCCATCAGACAGGACAATGAGCAGTTCTTC. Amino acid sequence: CAIRQDNEQFF.

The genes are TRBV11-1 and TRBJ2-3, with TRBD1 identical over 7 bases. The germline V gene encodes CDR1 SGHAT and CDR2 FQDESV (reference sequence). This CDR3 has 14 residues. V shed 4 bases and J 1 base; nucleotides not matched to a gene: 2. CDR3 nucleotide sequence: TGTGCCAGCAGCTCAGGACAGGGCACAGATACGCAGTATTTT. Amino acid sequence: CASSSGQGTDTQYF.

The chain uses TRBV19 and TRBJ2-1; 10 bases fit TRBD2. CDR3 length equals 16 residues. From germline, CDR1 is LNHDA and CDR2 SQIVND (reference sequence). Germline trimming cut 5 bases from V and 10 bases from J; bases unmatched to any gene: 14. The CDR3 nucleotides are TGTGCCAGTAGTCCCCCTTCTAGCGGGGGTCTTAAGGAGCAGTTCTTC. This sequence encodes CASSPPSSGGLKEQFF.

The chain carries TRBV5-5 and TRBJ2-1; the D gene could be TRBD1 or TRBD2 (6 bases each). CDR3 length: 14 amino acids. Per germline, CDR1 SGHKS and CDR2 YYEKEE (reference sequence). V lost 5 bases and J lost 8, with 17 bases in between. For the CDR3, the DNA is TGTGCCAGCAGGAAAACACCTGGGGGGCATGAGCAGTTCTTC. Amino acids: CASRKTPGGHEQFF. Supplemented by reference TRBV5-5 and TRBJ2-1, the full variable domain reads DAGVTQSPTHLIKTRGQQVTLRCSPISGHKSVSWYQQVLGQGPQFIFQYYEKEERGRGNFPDRFSARQFPNYSSELNVNALLLGDSALYLCASRKTPGGHEQFFGPGTRLTVL.

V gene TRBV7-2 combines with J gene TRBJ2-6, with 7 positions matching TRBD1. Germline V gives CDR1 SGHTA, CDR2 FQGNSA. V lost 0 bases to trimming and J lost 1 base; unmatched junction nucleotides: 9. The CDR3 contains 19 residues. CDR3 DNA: TGTGCCAGCAGCTTAGCCCATCGAGGGGGCGGATCTGGGGCCAACGTCCTGACTTTC. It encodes CASSLAHRGGGSGANVLTF.

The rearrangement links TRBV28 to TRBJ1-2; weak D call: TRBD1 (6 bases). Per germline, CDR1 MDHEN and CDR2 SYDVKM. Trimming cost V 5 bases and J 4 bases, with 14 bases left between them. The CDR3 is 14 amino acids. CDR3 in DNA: TGTGCCAGCAGTCGGCGGGGGGCCAGCTATGGCTACACCTTC. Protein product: CASSRRGASYGYTF.

CDR3 residues: CASTPSGAGAGEQYF. In DNA, the CDR3 is TGTGCCAGTACCCCGAGCGGGGCGGGAGCCGGCGAGCAGTACTTC. The chain combines TRBV19 with TRBJ2-7, with TRBD2 matching 7 bases. Germline lookup yields CDR1 LNHDA and CDR2 SQIVND (reference sequence). With V trimmed by 7 bases and J by 6 bases, 15 bases remained unmatched. This CDR3 has 15 amino acids.

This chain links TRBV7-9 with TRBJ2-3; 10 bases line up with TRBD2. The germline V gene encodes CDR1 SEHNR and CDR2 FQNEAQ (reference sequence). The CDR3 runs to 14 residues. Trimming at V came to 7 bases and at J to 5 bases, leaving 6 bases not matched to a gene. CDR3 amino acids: CASIPSGSKDTQYF. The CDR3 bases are TGTGCCAGCATCCCTAGCGGGAGTAAAGATACGCAGTATTTT.

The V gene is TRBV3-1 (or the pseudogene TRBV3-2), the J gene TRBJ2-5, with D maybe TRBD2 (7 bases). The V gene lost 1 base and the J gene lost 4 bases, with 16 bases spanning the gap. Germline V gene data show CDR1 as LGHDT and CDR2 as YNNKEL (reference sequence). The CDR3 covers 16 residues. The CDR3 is CASSQAWGGVSETQYF. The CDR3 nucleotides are TGTGCCAGCAGCCAAGCTTGGGGGGGCGTATCAGAGACCCAGTACTTC.

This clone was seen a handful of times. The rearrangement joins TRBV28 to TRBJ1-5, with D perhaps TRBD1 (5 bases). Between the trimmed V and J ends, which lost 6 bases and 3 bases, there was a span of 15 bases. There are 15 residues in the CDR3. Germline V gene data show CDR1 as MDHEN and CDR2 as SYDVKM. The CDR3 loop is CASSLRDRLNQPQHF. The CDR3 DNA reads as TGTGCCAGCAGCCTCAGGGATAGGCTCAATCAGCCCCAGCATTTT.

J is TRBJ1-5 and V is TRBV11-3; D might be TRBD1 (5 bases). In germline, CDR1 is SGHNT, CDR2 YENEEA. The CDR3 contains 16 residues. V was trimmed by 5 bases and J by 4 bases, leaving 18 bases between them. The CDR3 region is CASSRIQVPLNQPQHF. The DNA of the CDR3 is TGTGCCAGCAGCCGAATACAGGTCCCACTAAATCAGCCCCAGCATTTT.

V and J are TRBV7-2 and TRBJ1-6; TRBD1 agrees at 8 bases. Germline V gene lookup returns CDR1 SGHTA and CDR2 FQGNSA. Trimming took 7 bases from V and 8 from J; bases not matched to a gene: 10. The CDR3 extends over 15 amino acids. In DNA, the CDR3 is TGTGCCAGCACCATAGGGACAGGCCTGGATTCACCCCTCCACTTT. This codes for CASTIGTGLDSPLHF.

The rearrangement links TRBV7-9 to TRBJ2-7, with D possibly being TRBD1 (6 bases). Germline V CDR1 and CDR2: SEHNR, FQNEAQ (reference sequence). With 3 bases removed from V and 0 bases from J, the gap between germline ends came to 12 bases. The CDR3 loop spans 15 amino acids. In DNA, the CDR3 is TGTGCCAGCAGCTTTAGGGGGTCCACCTCCTACGAGCAGTACTTC. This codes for CASSFRGSTSYEQYF.

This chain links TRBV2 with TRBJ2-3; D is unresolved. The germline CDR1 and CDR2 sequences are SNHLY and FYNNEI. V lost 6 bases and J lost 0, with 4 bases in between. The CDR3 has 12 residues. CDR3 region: CASRTSTDTQYF. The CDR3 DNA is TGTGCCAGCAGAACTAGCACAGATACGCAGTATTTT.

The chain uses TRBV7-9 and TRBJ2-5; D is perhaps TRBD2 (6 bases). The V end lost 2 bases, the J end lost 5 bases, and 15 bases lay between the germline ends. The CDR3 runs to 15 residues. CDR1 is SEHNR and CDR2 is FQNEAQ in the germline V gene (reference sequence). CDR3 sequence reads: CASSLPPGTAETQYF. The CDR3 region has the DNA TGTGCCAGCAGCTTACCCCCAGGGACTGCTGAGACCCAGTACTTC.

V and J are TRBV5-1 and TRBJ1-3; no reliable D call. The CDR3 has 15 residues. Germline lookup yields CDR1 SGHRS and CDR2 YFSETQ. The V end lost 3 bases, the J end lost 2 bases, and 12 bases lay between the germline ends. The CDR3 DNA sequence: TGCGCCAGCAGCTCATCCGGGAGCGCTGGAAACACCATATATTTT. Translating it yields CASSSSGSAGNTIYF.

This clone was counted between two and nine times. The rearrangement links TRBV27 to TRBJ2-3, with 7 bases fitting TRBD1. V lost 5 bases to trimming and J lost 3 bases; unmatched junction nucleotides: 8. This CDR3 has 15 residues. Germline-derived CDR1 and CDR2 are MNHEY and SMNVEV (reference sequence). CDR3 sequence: CASSATGVKTDTQYF. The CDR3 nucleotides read TGTGCCAGCAGTGCTACAGGGGTGAAGACAGATACGCAGTATTTT.

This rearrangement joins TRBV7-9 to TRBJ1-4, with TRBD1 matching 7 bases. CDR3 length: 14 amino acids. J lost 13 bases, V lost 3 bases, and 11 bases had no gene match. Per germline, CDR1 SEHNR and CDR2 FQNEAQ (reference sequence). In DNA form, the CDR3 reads TGTGCCAGCAGCTTCACCGGGACAGTCCTTAGACTGTTTTTT. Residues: CASSFTGTVLRLFF.

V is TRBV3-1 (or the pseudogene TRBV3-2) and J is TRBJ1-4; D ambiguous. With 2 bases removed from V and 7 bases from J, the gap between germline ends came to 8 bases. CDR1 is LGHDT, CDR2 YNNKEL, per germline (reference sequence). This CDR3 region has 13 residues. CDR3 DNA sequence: TGTGCCAGCAGCCAAAAGGGCTCTGAAAAACTGTTTTTT. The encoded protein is CASSQKGSEKLFF.